This T cell receptor (beta chain) was sequenced in a study of blood T cell repertoires in COVID-19. The wider study: Sites across the United States, Italy and Spain contributed samples from acute and convalescent COVID-19. Sample material is recorded as cDNA or gDNA derived from T cells, B-cell-depleted T cells, or PBMCs.

How the authors handled the data: Reference gene primer amplification gave estimated nucleated cell counts. Sequenced by immunoSEQ multiplex PCR; TCRdb stores in-frame clones only, minus some. V and J calls and clone size are those listed in that table; D and trimming were worked out from the DNA. The sample yields roughly 330,000 clones, roughly 90% seen once. There are 17 residues in the CDR3. Germline trimming cut 0 bases from V and 2 bases from J; bases unmatched to any gene: 8. Germline V CDR1 and CDR2: KGHDR, SFDVKD. Seattle enrolled patients during active infection and tracked them longitudinally.

Material: peripheral blood. The chain combines TRBV24-1 with TRBJ2-7, with TRBD2 identical over 8 bases. This sequence was found in a man in his thirties or forties with COVID-19, enrolled during active disease. The CDR3 reads CATSDLIAGPRTYEQYF. CDR3 nucleotides: TGTGCCACCAGTGATTTGATAGCGGGACCTAGGACCTACGAGCAGTACTTC.